This record covers a single TCR beta chain. Its antigen specificity is not known. The input lacks base qualities; no much larger clone sits a single base away. The entry originates in a study of T cell changes during pregnancy in multiple sclerosis (dated by TCRdb to 2018 to 2020). Turning to the overall study: The study examined how the T cell repertoire changed over the course of pregnancy in women with multiple sclerosis.

Libraries were constructed by the immunoSEQ multiplex PCR assay. Here the immuneACCESS table is served through TCRdb, limited to in-frame sequences with V and J called. Missing clones are a known gap in these copies; in checked studies unresolved V genes cover under half, and the rest lacks a known reason. Present in this sample are about 44,000 clones, approximately 95% of which were seen just once. The ten most abundant clones make up approximately 0.49% of the sample. Sequencing used CD4+ T cells from peripheral blood mononuclear cells, obtained in the first trimester of pregnancy. The clonotype comes from a female donor with multiple sclerosis, enrolled in a pregnancy study.

The CDR3 amino acid sequence is: CASSASGTSTGELFF. The bases are TGTGCCAGCAGTGCCTCCGGGACTAGCACCGGGGAGCTGTTTTTT. Recombination linked TRBV2 to TRBJ2-2, and 8 bases in between align with TRBD2. Germline trimming: 4 bases from V, 4 bases from J; junction bases outside gene matches: 5. The germline V gene sets CDR1 to SNHLY and CDR2 to FYNNEI. The CDR3, cysteine through phenylalanine, is 15 amino acids long. Of the read, only the CDR3 DNA is kept; its 45 bases are in frame from base 1.